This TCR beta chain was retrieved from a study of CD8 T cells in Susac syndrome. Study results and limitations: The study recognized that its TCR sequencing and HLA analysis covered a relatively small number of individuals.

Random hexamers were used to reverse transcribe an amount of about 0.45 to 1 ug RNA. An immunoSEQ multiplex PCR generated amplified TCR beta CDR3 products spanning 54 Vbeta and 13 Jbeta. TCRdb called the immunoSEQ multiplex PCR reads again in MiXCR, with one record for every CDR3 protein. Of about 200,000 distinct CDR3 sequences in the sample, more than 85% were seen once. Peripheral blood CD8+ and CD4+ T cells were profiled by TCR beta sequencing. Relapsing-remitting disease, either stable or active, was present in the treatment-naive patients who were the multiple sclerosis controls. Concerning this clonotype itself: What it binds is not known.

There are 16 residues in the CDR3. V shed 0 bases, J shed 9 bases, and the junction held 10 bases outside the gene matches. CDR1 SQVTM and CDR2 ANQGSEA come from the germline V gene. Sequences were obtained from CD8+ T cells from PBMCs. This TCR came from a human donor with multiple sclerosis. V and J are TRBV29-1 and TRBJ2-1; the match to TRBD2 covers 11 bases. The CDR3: CSVEDETSGSWGEQFF. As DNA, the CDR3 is TGCAGCGTTGAAGATGAAACTAGCGGGAGTTGGGGTGAGCAGTTCTTC.